This T cell receptor beta chain was identified in a study of lymphopenia after photon versus proton radiotherapy. Study-wide points: In patients who died, overall survival fell as post-nadir TCR diversity dropped more. Post-nadir diversity loss with photons came from oligoclonal expansion, particularly CD8+ Temra cells. Proton therapy kept repertoires fairly stable, unlike photons, which gained effector/memory cells.

To note about this clone: Its antigen is unknown.

V was pared by 4 bases and J by 1 base, with 7 bases between. Germline V gives CDR1 MNHEY, CDR2 SMNVEV (reference sequence). The CDR3 extends over 14 amino acids. This table comes from immunoSEQ multiplex PCR, and its TCRdb copy is limited to in-frame clones, with some not included. The sample has about 25,000 clones; about 91% are singletons. The J gene is TRBJ1-4, the V gene TRBV27; D uncertain. This specimen was peripheral blood, taken from a patient treated with photon-based radiotherapy. The source is a man aged 50 to 60 with gastric cancer. This CDR3 is CASSSGITNEKLFF. CDR3 nucleotide sequence: TGTGCCAGCAGTTCCGGTATAACTAATGAAAAACTGTTTTTT.